This paragraph reports one TCR beta chain. Generated by immunoSEQ multiplex PCR, the TCRdb table keeps only in-frame clones and is missing some. The table shows around 170,000 clones, with approximately 86% occurring only once. The sample belongs to a study of control samples from healthy donors and cancer patients. This TCR was sampled from a woman in her twenties or thirties in good health. Sequencing was carried out using blood.

The CDR3 DNA reads TGCGCCAGCAGCCCGGGGACAGGAACCTACGAGCAGTACTTC. Translation gives CASSPGTGTYEQYF. This chain links TRBV5-1 with TRBJ2-7; 8 bases are a match to TRBD1. This CDR3 has 14 residues. Germline CDR1 is SGHRS and CDR2 is YFSETQ. V shed 4 bases and J 2 bases; nucleotides not matched to a gene: 5.